The 32 T cell receptor beta chains presented below share a single source sample, sequenced in a study of cytomegalovirus exposure and HLA in healthy donors. PCR primers comprised 60 Vbeta and 13 Jbeta primers. TCRdb keeps only in-frame clones here, not all; method: immunoSEQ multiplex PCR. The sample includes more than 50,000 clones. Sample: PBMCs. The receptors were gathered from a man younger than 30 in good health and CMV-seropositive.

V is TRBV9 and J is TRBJ2-7; 7 bases match TRBD2. With 3 bases clipped from V and 5 bases from J, the junction kept 11 bases outside the gene matches. Germline lookup yields CDR1 SGDLS and CDR2 YYNGEE. The CDR3 is made up of 15 amino acids. Written as DNA, the CDR3 is TGTGCCAGCAGCGGGGGGACCGGGAGGTTACACGAGCAGTACTTC. This gives the protein CASSGGTGRLHEQYF.

The CDR3 coding sequence is TGTGCCAGCAGCTTCGACAGGGGGAATGGCTACACCTTC. This sequence encodes CASSFDRGNGYTF. The chain couples TRBV7-9 to TRBJ1-2, with TRBD1 identical over 9 bases. There are 13 residues in the CDR3. The germline V gene encodes CDR1 SEHNR and CDR2 FQNEAQ (reference sequence). The V gene end was trimmed by 3 bases and the J gene end by 6 bases; junction bases not matched to a gene: 2. The variable domain in full, with the rest retrieved from reference TRBV7-9 and TRBJ1-2, is DTGVSQNPRHKITKRGQNVTFRCDPISEHNRLYWYRQTLGQGPEFLTYFQNEAQLEKSRLLSDRFSAERPKGSFSTLEIQRTEQGDSAMYLCASSFDRGNGYTFGSGTRLTVV.

The rearrangement uses TRBV15 and TRBJ2-5; maybe TRBD2 (5 bases). From germline, CDR1 is LNHNV and CDR2 YYDKDF (reference sequence). This CDR3 contains 15 residues. Trimming shortened V by 0 bases and J by 11 bases, and 19 bases separated the two germline ends. CDR3 region: CATSRERYTAERQYF. CDR3 nucleotides: TGTGCCACCAGCAGAGAGCGATACACCGCGGAGCGGCAGTACTTC. Variable domain in full (rest from reference TRBV15 and TRBJ2-5): DAMVIQNPRYQVTQFGKPVTLSCSQTLNHNVMYWYQQKSSQAPKLLFHYYDKDFNNEADTPDNFQSRRPNTSFCFLDIRSPGLGDTAMYLCATSRERYTAERQYFGPGTRLLVL.

The rearrangement joins TRBV7-9 to TRBJ2-7; 7 bases align to TRBD1. The CDR3 extends over 15 amino acids. The V gene end was trimmed by 4 bases and the J gene end by 0 bases; junction bases not matched to a gene: 6. Germline V gene lookup returns CDR1 SEHNR and CDR2 FQNEAQ (reference sequence). As DNA, the CDR3 is TGTGCCAGCAGCTCGACCCGGGACAGCTCCTACGAGCAGTACTTC. Translating gives CASSSTRDSSYEQYF. The whole variable domain, filled in from reference TRBV7-9 and TRBJ2-7, reads DTGVSQNPRHKITKRGQNVTFRCDPISEHNRLYWYRQTLGQGPEFLTYFQNEAQLEKSRLLSDRFSAERPKGSFSTLEIQRTEQGDSAMYLCASSSTRDSSYEQYFGPGTRLTVT.

This chain joins TRBV7-9 and TRBJ2-7; 7 bases are a match to TRBD2. Germline trimming cut 5 bases from V and 4 bases from J; bases unmatched to any gene: 20. The CDR3 loop spans 18 amino acids. Germline assignment: CDR1 SEHNR and CDR2 FQNEAQ (reference sequence). The CDR3 DNA reads TGTGCCAGCAGCGGTCCAGACGTTAGAGCGGGAAAAGAATACGAGCAGTACTTC. Encoded protein: CASSGPDVRAGKEYEQYF.

This chain links TRBV6-1 with TRBJ1-1; no clear D. Deletions cut 1 base from V and 4 bases from J, with 7 bases between. The CDR3 sequence is 13 residues long. Germline assignment: CDR1 MNHNS and CDR2 SASEGT. CDR3 bases: TGTGCCAGCAGTGAAGTCAGCGGCACTGAAGCTTTCTTT. Its translation: CASSEVSGTEAFF.

This chain connects TRBV18 to TRBJ2-5; possibly TRBD2 for D (6 bases). The CDR3 totals 14 residues. V was trimmed by 2 bases and J by 5 bases, leaving 12 bases between them. CDR1 and CDR2 (germline): KGHSH, LQKENI. CDR3 region: CASSPFFGSETQYF. The CDR3 coding sequence is TGTGCCAGCTCACCATTCTTCGGGAGTGAGACCCAGTACTTC.

The chain recombines TRBV7-9 with TRBJ2-5; 7 nucleotides agree with TRBD1. Germline values: CDR1 SEHNR, CDR2 FQNEAQ (reference sequence). The CDR3 is 14 amino acids. J was trimmed by 4 bases and V by 1 base; bases with no gene match: 3. The CDR3 coding sequence is TGTGCCAGCAGCTTAGGGGGACAGAGAGAGACCCAGTACTTC. It translates to CASSLGGQRETQYF. Full variable domain (remainder filled in from reference TRBV7-9 and TRBJ2-5): DTGVSQNPRHKITKRGQNVTFRCDPISEHNRLYWYRQTLGQGPEFLTYFQNEAQLEKSRLLSDRFSAERPKGSFSTLEIQRTEQGDSAMYLCASSLGGQRETQYFGPGTRLLVL.

V usage is TRBV18 and J usage is TRBJ2-7, with 7 positions matching TRBD2. The germline V gene encodes CDR1 KGHSH and CDR2 LQKENI. Germline trimming cut 3 bases from V and 4 bases from J; bases unmatched to any gene: 3. The CDR3 is 13 amino acids. CDR3 loop: CASSPIGGYEQYF. CDR3 DNA: TGTGCCAGCTCACCCATCGGGGGGTACGAGCAGTACTTC.

This rearrangement joins TRBV4-2 to TRBJ2-7, with a tentative D call TRBD2 (6 bases). Germline loops: CDR1 LGHNA, CDR2 YNFKEQ. With 4 bases removed from V and 2 bases from J, the gap between germline ends came to 18 bases. CDR3 length: 16 residues. The CDR3 loop reads CASSPRRLVEPYEQYF. The CDR3 DNA reads TGTGCCAGCAGCCCCCGCCGACTAGTTGAGCCCTACGAGCAGTACTTC.

The chain combines TRBV18 with TRBJ1-2; weak D call: TRBD1 (6 bases). Germline V gene data show CDR1 as KGHSH and CDR2 as LQKENI. The V gene lost 4 bases and the J gene lost 8 bases, with 14 bases spanning the gap. CDR3 size: 13 residues. The CDR3 DNA sequence: TGTGCCAGCTCACTACAGGACAGCAACGGCTACACCTTC. Protein sequence: CASSLQDSNGYTF.

The rearrangement links TRBV7-9 to TRBJ2-7, with D possibly TRBD1 on 6 matching bases. CDR1 and CDR2 (germline): SEHNR, FQNEAQ (reference sequence). Trimming took off 5 bases at V and 3 bases at J, with 17 bases between the two ends. The length of the CDR3 is 15 residues. The DNA for the CDR3 is TGTGCCAGCAGCCCACCAGACAGGCACCTCTACGAGCAGTACTTC. Protein product: CASSPPDRHLYEQYF.

On this clone itself: A read error may account for a junction end that differs from germline. This chain connects TRBV7-7 to TRBJ2-1; D is ambiguous. The V gene's germline CDR1 is SSHAT and CDR2 FNYEAQ (reference sequence). The length of the CDR3 is 15 residues. The CDR3 loop is CASSLGGSAYNEQFF. The CDR3 DNA sequence: TGTGCTAGCAGCTTAGGTGGAAGCGCGTACAATGAGCAGTTCTTC.

The chain joins TRBV29-1 to TRBJ2-1, with 11 bases fitting TRBD2. The germline V gene has CDR1 SQVTM and CDR2 ANQGSEA. V shed 4 bases and J 8 bases; nucleotides not matched to a gene: 10. The CDR3 loop spans 15 amino acids. The CDR3 region has the DNA TGCAGCGTTGGGTCACTAGCGGGAGTAGGCTATGAGCAGTTCTTC. Its protein is CSVGSLAGVGYEQFF.

This chain joins TRBV9 and TRBJ2-1; no clear D. The ends were cut back, 0 bases at V and 2 bases at J, with 6 bases in the middle. Per germline, CDR1 SGDLS and CDR2 YYNGEE. The CDR3 runs 14 residues. CDR3 loop: CASSVEGAYNEQFF. The CDR3 DNA reads TGTGCCAGCAGCGTAGAAGGAGCCTACAATGAGCAGTTCTTC.

The chain employs TRBV6-1 and TRBJ2-5; 11 bases line up with TRBD1. The CDR3 is made up of 14 amino acids. The ends lost 7 bases at V and 11 bases at J; junction bases unmatched: 12. Germline values: CDR1 MNHNS, CDR2 SASEGT. The CDR3 region has the DNA TGTGCCAGCAAATTGGTTGGGACAGGGGGAGAACAGTACTTC. Protein: CASKLVGTGGEQYF.

The V gene is TRBV7-3, the J gene TRBJ2-6; no definite D call. Germline loops: CDR1 SGHTA, CDR2 FQGTGA. With 2 bases removed from V and 4 bases from J, the gap between germline ends came to 6 bases. The CDR3 is 14 amino acids. The CDR3 nucleotides are TGTGCCAGCAGCTTACAGTCCGGGGCCAACGTCCTGACTTTC. It is translated as CASSLQSGANVLTF.

This chain joins TRBV4-1 and TRBJ1-5, with a tentative D call TRBD1 (6 bases). CDR1 and CDR2 (germline): MGHRA, YSYEKL. V dropped 1 base and J dropped 2 bases, with 18 bases sitting between them. This CDR3 region has 18 residues. In DNA form, the CDR3 reads TGCGCCAGCAGCCAAGCAATGGATCAGACAGGCCGCAATCAGCCCCAGCATTTT. Amino acids: CASSQAMDQTGRNQPQHF.

The CDR3 bases are TGTGCCAGCACTAAGCAACGGGGATGGGAGACCCAGTACTTC. Its protein product is CASTKQRGWETQYF. V usage is TRBV11-2 and J usage is TRBJ2-5; possible D gene TRBD2, 5 bases. Per the germline V gene, CDR1 is SGHAT and CDR2 is FQNNGV. Trimming stripped 7 bases from V and 5 bases from J, with 17 bases between. The CDR3 length is 14 residues.

The chain links TRBV25-1 to TRBJ2-2; TRBD2 matches at 8 bases. The CDR3 loop spans 13 amino acids. The V gene end was trimmed by 7 bases and the J gene end by 7 bases; junction bases not matched to a gene: 5. Germline values: CDR1 MGHDK, CDR2 SYGVNS. The CDR3, as DNA: TGTGCCAGCAACCGGGAGGGAGTCGGGGAGCTGTTTTTT. Translated, it gives CASNREGVGELFF.

The rearrangement joins TRBV27 to TRBJ1-4; no firm D call. Trimming cost V 3 bases and J 5 bases, with 10 bases left between them. CDR3 length: 14 residues. Germline assignment: CDR1 MNHEY and CDR2 SMNVEV (reference sequence). The DNA of the CDR3 is TGTGCCAGCAGTTTTGGAGGCGAAAATGAAAAACTGTTTTTT. Its translation is CASSFGGENEKLFF.

This rearrangement joins TRBV5-5 to TRBJ2-7; TRBD1 matches at 7 bases. Germline loops: CDR1 SGHKS, CDR2 YYEKEE (reference sequence). This CDR3 has 17 residues. After removal of 4 bases from V and 1 base from J, the junction contained 14 bases not matched to a gene. CDR3: CASSPQSGTVFSYEQYF. The CDR3 DNA reads TGTGCCAGCAGCCCTCAATCTGGGACAGTTTTTTCCTACGAGCAGTACTTC.

The rearrangement uses TRBV19 and TRBJ1-2; D perhaps matches TRBD1 (5 bases). The CDR3 runs 13 residues. Germline values: CDR1 LNHDA, CDR2 SQIVND (reference sequence). V shed 8 bases and J shed 2 bases, with 12 bases lying between them. The DNA of the CDR3 is TGTGCCAGTTCGATCGACAGCAACTATGGCTACACCTTC. Its protein product is CASSIDSNYGYTF.

The chain couples TRBV7-3 to TRBJ2-2; D not resolved. CDR1 is SGHTA, CDR2 FQGTGA, per germline. The CDR3 consists of 12 residues. Trimming took off 2 bases at V and 6 bases at J, with 4 bases between the two ends. Written as DNA, the CDR3 is TGTGCCAGCAGCTTATTCGCCGGGGAGCTGTTTTTT. It specifies CASSLFAGELFF.

The chain employs TRBV6-6 and TRBJ2-2; D is unresolved. V dropped 8 bases and J dropped 6 bases, with 13 bases sitting between them. CDR3 length: 13 amino acids. Germline CDR1 and CDR2: MNHNY and SVGAGI (reference sequence). The DNA for the CDR3 is TGTGCCAGCGCTAGACTGTTGGCCGGGGAGCTGTTTTTT. This gives the protein CASARLLAGELFF.

The V and J genes are TRBV5-1 and TRBJ2-7, with TRBD1 matching over 7 bases. CDR1 is SGHRS and CDR2 is YFSETQ in the germline V gene. V trimming: 6 bases; J trimming: 2 bases; junction bases outside the gene matches: 8. The CDR3 covers 14 residues. The DNA of the CDR3 is TGCGCCAGCATGTCCGGGACAGAAGCCTACGAGCAGTACTTC. Protein sequence: CASMSGTEAYEQYF.

This sequence joins TRBV2 and TRBJ1-2, with 7 bases identical to TRBD1. Germline CDR1 SNHLY, CDR2 FYNNEI. Trimming at V came to 1 base and at J to 5 bases, leaving 4 bases not matched to a gene. The CDR3 runs to 14 residues. The CDR3 sequence is CASSEDRGGYGYTF. The DNA for the CDR3 is TGTGCCAGCAGTGAAGACAGGGGCGGGTATGGCTACACCTTC.

With regard to this clone: The junction does not match germline at one end; this may be a read error. The V gene is TRBV7-7, the J gene TRBJ2-5; 12 bases agree with TRBD2. Germline V gene sequence: CDR1 SSHAT, CDR2 FNYEAQ (reference sequence). This CDR3 has 16 amino acids. CDR3 in DNA: TGTGCTAGCAGCTTAGCCGCGACTAGCGGGAGAGAGACCCAGTACTTC. It translates to CASSLAATSGRETQYF.

The rearrangement uses TRBV5-8 and TRBJ2-7; TRBD1 agrees at 9 bases. V gave up 4 bases and J gave up 2 bases; unmatched junction bases: 13. The CDR3 has 17 amino acids. Per the germline V gene, CDR1 is SGHTS and CDR2 is YDEGEE. CDR3 DNA sequence: TGTGCCAGCAGCGGTCCCCAACAGGGGGCACCGGCCTACGAGCAGTACTTC. It codes for CASSGPQQGAPAYEQYF.

The rearrangement uses TRBV30 and TRBJ2-3; D is possibly TRBD2 (6 bases). Between the trimmed V and J ends, which lost 1 base and 6 bases, there was a span of 14 bases. This CDR3 is 14 amino acids long. Germline CDR1 GTSNPN, CDR2 SVGIG (reference sequence). The CDR3 loop reads CAWSGGGAWDTQYF. The CDR3 DNA sequence: TGTGCCTGGAGTGGGGGAGGAGCTTGGGATACGCAGTATTTT.

The V and J genes are TRBV30 and TRBJ1-3; no clear D. V was trimmed by 2 bases and J by 0 bases, leaving 5 bases between them. CDR1 and CDR2 (germline): GTSNPN, SVGIG (reference sequence). This CDR3 is built from 13 residues. Written as DNA, the CDR3 is TGTGCCTGGAGTCAGGACTCTGGAAACACCATATATTTT. Translating it yields CAWSQDSGNTIYF.

The chain carries TRBV11-2 and TRBJ1-1; a possible D gene is TRBD1 (5 bases). CDR3 length: 14 amino acids. The germline V gene has CDR1 SGHAT and CDR2 FQNNGV. With 2 bases removed from V and 4 bases from J, the gap between germline ends came to 11 bases. The CDR3 DNA sequence: TGTGCCAGCAGCTTATCTCGGGGGTTCACTGAAGCTTTCTTT. As protein: CASSLSRGFTEAFF.